The text below deals with one T cell receptor beta chain. No antigen is known for it. CD8 cells classed as naive were CD45RO-negative and positively selected for CCR7, excluding terminally differentiated effector memory CD45RA+ cells. HIV-negative, healthy adults without recent acute infections or vaccinations were the donors. J lost 2 bases, V lost 4 bases, and 8 bases had no gene match. The CDR3 has 15 residues. Germline CDR1 ENHRY, CDR2 SYGVKD. This sample is part of a study of shared clonotypes between healthy human individuals. Study at large: There were three CD4 naive, three CD4 memory, two CD8 naive and one CD8 memory plates per donor.

Regarding the study as a whole: Apart from blood, nothing was sampled; tissue repertoires likely differ.

Per sorted-subset replicate PCR, input was about 180 ng DNA, representing 30,000 or so T cell genomes. Here immunoSEQ multiplex PCR was the method, and the copy in TCRdb shows in-frame clones only, minus some. Altogether millions of clones are present, about 93% being singletons, with the ten largest covering 1.5% to 2%. What was sequenced was naive CD8+ T cells from PBMCs. The sequence was collected from a young man in good health. Some clones in this sample may be carry-over from other donors' samples. V is TRBV10-3 and J is TRBJ2-7; 7 bases are shared with TRBD1. This chain's CDR3 is CAISGPGQPPYEQYF. DNA of the CDR3: TGTGCCATCAGTGGGCCGGGACAGCCACCCTACGAGCAGTACTTC.